The clone carrying this T cell receptor beta chain was picked up one time. The source of the sample is a study of OX40 agonist ivuxolimab in advanced cancers. The data were produced by immunoSEQ multiplex PCR, yet TCRdb's version contains in-frame clones alone and is incomplete. Here the sample spans 15,000 to 20,000 clones, around 90% being singletons. The CDR3 is 16 amino acids. Germline assignment: CDR1 MNHEY and CDR2 SVGAGI. The ends were cut back, 2 bases at V and 0 bases at J, with 11 bases in the middle. The chain has TRBV6-5 and TRBJ1-3, with D uncertain. This TCR was recovered from an adult with an advanced solid tumor such as melanoma, head and neck, liver or kidney cancer. Sequences were derived from CD4+ or CD8+ T cells sorted from blood, sampled in a trial of the OX40 agonist ivuxolimab. The DNA for the CDR3 is TGTGCCAGCAGTTACACCGAAGGCGGCTCTGGAAACACCATATATTTT. Translated: CASSYTEGGSGNTIYF.